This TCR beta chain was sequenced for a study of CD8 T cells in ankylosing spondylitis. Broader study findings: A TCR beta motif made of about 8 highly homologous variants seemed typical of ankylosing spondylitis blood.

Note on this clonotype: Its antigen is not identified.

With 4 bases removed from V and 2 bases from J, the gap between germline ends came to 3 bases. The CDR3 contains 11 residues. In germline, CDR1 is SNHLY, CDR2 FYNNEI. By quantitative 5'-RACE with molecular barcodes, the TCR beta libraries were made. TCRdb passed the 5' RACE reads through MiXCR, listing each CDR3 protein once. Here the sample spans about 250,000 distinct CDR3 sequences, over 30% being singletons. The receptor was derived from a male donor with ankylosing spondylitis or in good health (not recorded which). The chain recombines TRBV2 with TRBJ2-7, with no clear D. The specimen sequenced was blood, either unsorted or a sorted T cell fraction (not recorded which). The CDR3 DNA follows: TGTGCCAGCAGTGTTACCTACGAGCAGTACTTC. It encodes CASSVTYEQYF.